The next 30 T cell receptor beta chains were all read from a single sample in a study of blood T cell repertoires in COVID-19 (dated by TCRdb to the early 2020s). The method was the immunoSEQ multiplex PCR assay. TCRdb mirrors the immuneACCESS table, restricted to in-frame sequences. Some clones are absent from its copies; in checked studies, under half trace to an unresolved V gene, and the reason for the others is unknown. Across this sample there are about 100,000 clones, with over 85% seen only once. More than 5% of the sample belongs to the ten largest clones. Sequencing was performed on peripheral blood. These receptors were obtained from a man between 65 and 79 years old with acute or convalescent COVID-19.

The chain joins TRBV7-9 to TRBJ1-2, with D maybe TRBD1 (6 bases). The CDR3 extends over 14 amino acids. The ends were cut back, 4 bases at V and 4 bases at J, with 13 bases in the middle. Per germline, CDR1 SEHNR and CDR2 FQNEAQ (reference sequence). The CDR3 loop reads CASSSRQDFYGYTF. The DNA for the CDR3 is TGTGCCAGCAGCTCCCGACAGGACTTCTATGGCTACACCTTC.

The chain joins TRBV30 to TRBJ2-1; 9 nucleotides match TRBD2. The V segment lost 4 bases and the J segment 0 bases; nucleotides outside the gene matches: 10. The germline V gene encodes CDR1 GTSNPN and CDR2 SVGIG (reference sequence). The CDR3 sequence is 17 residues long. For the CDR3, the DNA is TGTGCCTGGATCGTACCGGGACTAGCAACCTCCTACAATGAGCAGTTCTTC. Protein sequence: CAWIVPGLATSYNEQFF.

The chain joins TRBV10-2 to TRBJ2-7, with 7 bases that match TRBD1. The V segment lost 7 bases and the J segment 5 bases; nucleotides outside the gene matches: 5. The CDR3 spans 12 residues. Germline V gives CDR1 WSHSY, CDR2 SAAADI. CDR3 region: CASTGDRDEQYF. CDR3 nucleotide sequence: TGCGCCAGCACCGGGGACAGAGACGAGCAGTACTTC.

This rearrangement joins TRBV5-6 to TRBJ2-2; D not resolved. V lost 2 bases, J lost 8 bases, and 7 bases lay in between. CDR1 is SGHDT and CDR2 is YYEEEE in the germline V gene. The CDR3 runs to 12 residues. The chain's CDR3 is CASSFVVGELFF. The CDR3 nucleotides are TGTGCCAGCAGCTTCGTAGTGGGGGAGCTGTTTTTT. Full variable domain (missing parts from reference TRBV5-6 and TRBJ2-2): DAGVTQSPTHLIKTRGQQVTLRCSPKSGHDTVSWYQQALGQGPQFIFQYYEEEERQRGNFPDRFSGHQFPNYSSELNVNALLLGDSALYLCASSFVVGELFFGEGSRLTVL.

CDR3 sequence: CASSRSGTGDYYDEQFF. The CDR3 DNA follows: TGCGCCAGCAGCCGCAGCGGGACAGGGGATTATTACGATGAGCAGTTCTTC. The chain has TRBV4-1 and TRBJ2-1; 10 bases are a match to TRBD1. Looked up from germline, CDR1 is MGHRA and CDR2 is YSYEKL. This CDR3 has 17 residues. After removal of 4 bases from V and 8 bases from J, the junction contained 14 bases not matched to a gene.

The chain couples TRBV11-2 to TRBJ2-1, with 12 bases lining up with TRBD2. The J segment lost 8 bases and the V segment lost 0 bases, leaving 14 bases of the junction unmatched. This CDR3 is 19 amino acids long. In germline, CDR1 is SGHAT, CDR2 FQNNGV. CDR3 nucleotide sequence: TGTGCCAGCAGCTTAGATCCCCTAGCGGGGGGGCCGGGGAGAGATGAGCAGTTCTTC. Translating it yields CASSLDPLAGGPGRDEQFF.

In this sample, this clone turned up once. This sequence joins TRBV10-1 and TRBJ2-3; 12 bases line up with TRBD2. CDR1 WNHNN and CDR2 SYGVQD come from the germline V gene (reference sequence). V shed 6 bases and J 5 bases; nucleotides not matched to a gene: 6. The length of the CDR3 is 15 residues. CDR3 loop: CASSALAGGEDTQYF. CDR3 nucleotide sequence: TGCGCCAGCAGCGCACTAGCGGGGGGTGAAGATACGCAGTATTTT.

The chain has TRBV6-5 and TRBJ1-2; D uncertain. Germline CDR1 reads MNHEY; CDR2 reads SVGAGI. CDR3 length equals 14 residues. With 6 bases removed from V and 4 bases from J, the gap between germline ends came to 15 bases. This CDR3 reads CASRKPGRSYGYTF. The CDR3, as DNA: TGTGCCAGCAGAAAGCCCGGGAGAAGCTATGGCTACACCTTC.

In nucleotides, the CDR3 is TGTGCCAGCAGCCAAGTCGAGACAGGGCGCCATATGACCTTC. It specifies CASSQVETGRHMTF. V and J are TRBV14 and TRBJ1-2; 7 positions match TRBD1. The ends lost 1 base at V and 14 bases at J; junction bases unmatched: 13. The CDR3 is 14 amino acids. Germline V gene lookup returns CDR1 SGHDN and CDR2 FVKESK. Complete variable domain (other parts from reference TRBV14 and TRBJ1-2): EAGVTQFPSHSVIEKGQTVTLRCDPISGHDNLYWYRRVMGKEIKFLLHFVKESKQDESGMPNNRFLAERTGGTYSTLKVQPAELEDSGVYFCASSQVETGRHMTFGSGTRLTVV.

The CDR3 spells CASSIDWKLVANDRETQYF. For the CDR3, the DNA is TGTGCCAGTAGTATAGACTGGAAGCTGGTAGCGAATGATAGAGAGACCCAGTACTTC. The chain recombines TRBV19 with TRBJ2-5, with D perhaps TRBD2 (5 bases). The CDR3 runs 19 residues. Trimming removed 0 bases from V and 4 bases from J, with 24 bases in between. CDR1 is LNHDA and CDR2 is SQIVND in the germline V gene (reference sequence).

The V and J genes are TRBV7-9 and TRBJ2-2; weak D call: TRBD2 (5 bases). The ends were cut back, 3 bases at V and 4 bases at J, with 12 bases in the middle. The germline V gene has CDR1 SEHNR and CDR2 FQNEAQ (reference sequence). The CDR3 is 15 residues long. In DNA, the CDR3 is TGTGCCAGCAGCTTTAGGGCCCGGGGCACCGGGGAGCTGTTTTTT. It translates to CASSFRARGTGELFF.

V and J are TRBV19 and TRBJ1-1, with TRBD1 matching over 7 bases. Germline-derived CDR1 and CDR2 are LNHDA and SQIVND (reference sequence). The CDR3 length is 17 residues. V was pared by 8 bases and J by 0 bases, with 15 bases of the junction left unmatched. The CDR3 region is CASDTGTVTLMNTEAFF. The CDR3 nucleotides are TGTGCCAGTGATACCGGGACAGTGACTCTGATGAACACTGAAGCTTTCTTT.

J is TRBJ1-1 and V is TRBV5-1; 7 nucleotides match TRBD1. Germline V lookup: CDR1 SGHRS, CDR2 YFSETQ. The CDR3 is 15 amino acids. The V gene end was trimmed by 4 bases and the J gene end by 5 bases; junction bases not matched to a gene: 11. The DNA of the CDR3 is TGCGCCAGCAGCCCCAGATCGACAGGGAGGACTGAAGCTTTCTTT. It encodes CASSPRSTGRTEAFF.

The CDR3 protein is CASSTGHLRNEQFF. In DNA, the CDR3 is TGTGCCAGCAGTACGGGACACCTCAGGAATGAGCAGTTCTTC. The chain carries TRBV14 and TRBJ2-1; D is perhaps TRBD1 (6 bases). Germline V gives CDR1 SGHDN, CDR2 FVKESK. The CDR3 has 14 residues. V was pared by 6 bases and J by 7 bases, with 16 bases between.

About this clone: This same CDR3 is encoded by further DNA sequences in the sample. The CDR3 nucleotides read TGTGCCAGCAGGTCGGCGGGAGGGCGGGAGCAGTACTTC. Protein product: CASRSAGGREQYF. The chain combines TRBV6-5 with TRBJ2-7; TRBD2 agrees at 9 bases. Germline V gene data show CDR1 as MNHEY and CDR2 as SVGAGI. CDR3 size: 13 residues. V shed 6 bases and J 7 bases; nucleotides not matched to a gene: 7.

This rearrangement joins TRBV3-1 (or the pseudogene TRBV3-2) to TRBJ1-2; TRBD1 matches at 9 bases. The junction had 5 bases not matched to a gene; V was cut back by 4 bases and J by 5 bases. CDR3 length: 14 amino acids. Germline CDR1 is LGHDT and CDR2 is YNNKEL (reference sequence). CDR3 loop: CASSRTGEGYGYTF. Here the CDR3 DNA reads TGTGCCAGCAGCCGGACAGGGGAAGGGTATGGCTACACCTTC.

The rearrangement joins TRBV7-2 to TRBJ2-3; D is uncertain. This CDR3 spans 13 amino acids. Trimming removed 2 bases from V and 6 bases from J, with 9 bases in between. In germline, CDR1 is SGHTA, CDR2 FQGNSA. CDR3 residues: CASSLNLFDTQYF. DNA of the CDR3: TGTGCCAGCAGCTTAAATTTATTTGATACGCAGTATTTT. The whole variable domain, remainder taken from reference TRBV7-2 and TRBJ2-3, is GAGVSQSPSNKVTEKGKDVELRCDPISGHTALYWYRQSLGQGLEFLIYFQGNSAPDKSGLPSDRFSAERTGGSVSTLTIQRTQQEDSAVYLCASSLNLFDTQYFGPGTRLTVL.

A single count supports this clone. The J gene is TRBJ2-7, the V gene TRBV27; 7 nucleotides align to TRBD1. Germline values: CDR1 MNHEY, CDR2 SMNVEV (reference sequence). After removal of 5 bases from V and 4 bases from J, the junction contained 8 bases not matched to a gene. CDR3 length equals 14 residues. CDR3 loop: CASSPTPGQYEQYF. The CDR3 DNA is TGTGCCAGCAGTCCTACGCCGGGACAGTACGAGCAGTACTTC.

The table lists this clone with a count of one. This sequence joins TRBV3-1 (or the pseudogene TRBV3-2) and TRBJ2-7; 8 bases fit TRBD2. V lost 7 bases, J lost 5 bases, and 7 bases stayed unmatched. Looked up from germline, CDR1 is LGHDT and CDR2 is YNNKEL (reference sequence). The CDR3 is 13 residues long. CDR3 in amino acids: CASTLGLVDEQYF. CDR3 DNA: TGTGCCAGCACCCTGGGACTAGTCGACGAGCAGTACTTC.

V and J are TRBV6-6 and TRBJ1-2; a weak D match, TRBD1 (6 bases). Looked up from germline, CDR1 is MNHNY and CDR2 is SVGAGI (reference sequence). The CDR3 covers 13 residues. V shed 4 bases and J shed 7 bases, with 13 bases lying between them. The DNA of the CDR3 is TGTGCCAGCAGTTGGAACAGGGAAGGTGGCTACACCTTC. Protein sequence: CASSWNREGGYTF.

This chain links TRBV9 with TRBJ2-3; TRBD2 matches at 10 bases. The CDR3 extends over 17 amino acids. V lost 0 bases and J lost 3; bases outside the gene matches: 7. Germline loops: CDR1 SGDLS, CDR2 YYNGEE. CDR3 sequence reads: CASSVAKAGGRTDTQYF. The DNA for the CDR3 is TGTGCCAGCAGCGTAGCCAAAGCGGGAGGGCGGACAGATACGCAGTATTTT.

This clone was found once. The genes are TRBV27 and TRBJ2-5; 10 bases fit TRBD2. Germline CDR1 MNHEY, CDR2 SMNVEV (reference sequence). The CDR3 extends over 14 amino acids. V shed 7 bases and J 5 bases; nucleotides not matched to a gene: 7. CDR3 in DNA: TGTGCCAGCACATCTAGCGGGAGATATGAGACCCAGTACTTC. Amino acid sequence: CASTSSGRYETQYF.

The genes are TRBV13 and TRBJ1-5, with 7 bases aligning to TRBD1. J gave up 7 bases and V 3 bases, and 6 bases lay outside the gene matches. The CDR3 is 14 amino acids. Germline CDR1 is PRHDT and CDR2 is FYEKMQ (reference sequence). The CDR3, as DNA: TGTGCCAGCAGCTTTGGACAGGAGTCACAGCCCCAGCATTTT. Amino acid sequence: CASSFGQESQPQHF.

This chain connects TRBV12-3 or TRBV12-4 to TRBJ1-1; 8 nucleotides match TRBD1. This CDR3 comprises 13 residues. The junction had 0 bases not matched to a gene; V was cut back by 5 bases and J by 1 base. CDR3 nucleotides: TGTGCCAGCAGTGGACAGGGGAACACTGAAGCTTTCTTT. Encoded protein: CASSGQGNTEAFF.

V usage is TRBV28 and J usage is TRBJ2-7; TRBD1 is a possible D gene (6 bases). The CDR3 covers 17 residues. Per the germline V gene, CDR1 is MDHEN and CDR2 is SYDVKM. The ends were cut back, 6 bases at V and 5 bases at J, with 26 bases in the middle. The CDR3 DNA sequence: TGTGCCAGCAGCACTTCCATACAGGGAATATTGTTCCACGAGCAGTACTTC. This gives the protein CASSTSIQGILFHEQYF.

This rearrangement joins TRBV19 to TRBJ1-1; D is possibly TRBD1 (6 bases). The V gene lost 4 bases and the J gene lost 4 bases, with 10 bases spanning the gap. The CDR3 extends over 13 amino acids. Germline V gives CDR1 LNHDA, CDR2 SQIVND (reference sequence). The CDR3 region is CASSTTGTTEAFF. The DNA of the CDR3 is TGTGCCAGTAGTACGACAGGTACCACTGAAGCTTTCTTT.

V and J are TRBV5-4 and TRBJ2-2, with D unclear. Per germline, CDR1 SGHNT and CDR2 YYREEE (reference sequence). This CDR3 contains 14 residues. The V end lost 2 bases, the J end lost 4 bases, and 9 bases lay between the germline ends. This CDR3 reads CASSFPSGTGELFF. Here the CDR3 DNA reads TGTGCCAGCAGCTTTCCCAGTGGCACCGGGGAGCTGTTTTTT.

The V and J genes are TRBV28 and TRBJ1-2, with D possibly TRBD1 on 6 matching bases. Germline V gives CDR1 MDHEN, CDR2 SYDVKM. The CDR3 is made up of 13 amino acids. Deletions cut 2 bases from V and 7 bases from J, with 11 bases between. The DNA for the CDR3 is TGTGCCAGCAGTTTAACAGGGCGAAGTGGCTACACCTTC. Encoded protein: CASSLTGRSGYTF.

CDR3: CASRPGQGADTQYF. The CDR3 DNA is TGCGCCAGCAGGCCGGGACAGGGGGCAGATACGCAGTATTTT. The gene calls are TRBV5-1 and TRBJ2-3; the match to TRBD1 covers 11 bases. Trimming cost V 5 bases and J 4 bases; bases outside gene matches: 3. The CDR3 is made up of 14 amino acids. Looked up from germline, CDR1 is SGHRS and CDR2 is YFSETQ.

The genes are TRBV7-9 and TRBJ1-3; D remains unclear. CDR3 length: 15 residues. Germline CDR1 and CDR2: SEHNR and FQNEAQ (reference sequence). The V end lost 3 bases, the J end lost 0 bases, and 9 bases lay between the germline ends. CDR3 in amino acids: CASSFSVTSGNTIYF. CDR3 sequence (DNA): TGTGCCAGCAGCTTCTCAGTCACCTCTGGAAACACCATATATTTT. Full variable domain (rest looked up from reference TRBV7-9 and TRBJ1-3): DTGVSQNPRHKITKRGQNVTFRCDPISEHNRLYWYRQTLGQGPEFLTYFQNEAQLEKSRLLSDRFSAERPKGSFSTLEIQRTEQGDSAMYLCASSFSVTSGNTIYFGEGSWLTVV.